This entry features one T cell receptor beta chain sequence. What it binds is unknown. The V gene's germline CDR1 is MDHEN and CDR2 SYDVKM. The CDR3 runs 17 residues. V was clipped by 2 bases and J by 3 bases; unmatched bases: 11. This sample is drawn from a study of blood T cells in healthy people across ages. Regarding the study as a whole: CMV infection status of these donors was not known.

It was with a sample-barcoded 5' primer and a J-beta primer mix that a second PCR of about 6 to 12 cycles was run. Each cDNA molecule carried a tag from a template-switch adaptor that contained 12 random nucleotides. Via MiXCR, TCRdb re-called the 5' RACE reads, giving one row per CDR3 protein. The repertoire holds 800,000 to 950,000 distinct CDR3 sequences, roughly 48% seen once, with roughly 13% in the top ten. The TCR originated in a man aged 25 to 45 in good health. The V call is TRBV28, the J call TRBJ1-2; TRBD1 matches 8 bases. Sequencing input: blood. The DNA for the CDR3 is TGTGCCAGCAGTTTAGTCCCCCAGGGGGCGGTTGACTATGGCTACACCTTC. Residues: CASSLVPQGAVDYGYTF.